The 10 T cell receptor beta chains in this list originate from one sample, sequenced in a study of post-analysis software for immune sequencing data. Study-level points and caveats: Comparison of patients with controls showed roughly five TRBV segments more frequent in patients, TRBV5-6, TRBV5-1 and TRBV20-1 among them.

The TCR beta cDNA libraries carried unique molecular identifiers. Via MiXCR, TCRdb re-called the PCR reads, giving one row per CDR3 protein. The data contain about 680,000 distinct CDR3 sequences, 59% of them singletons. Their specific antigens are unknown. The material sequenced was blood. Receptor source: a girl under 10 years old with multiple sclerosis.

This rearrangement joins TRBV7-9 to TRBJ2-1; 10 bases agree with TRBD2. Germline V gene data show CDR1 as SEHNR and CDR2 as FQNEAQ (reference sequence). This CDR3 spans 18 amino acids. J was trimmed by 8 bases and V by 2 bases; bases with no gene match: 15. CDR3 loop: CASSLRFQRGGGNDEQFF. The CDR3 region has the DNA TGTGCCAGCAGCTTAAGGTTCCAGCGGGGGGGCGGCAACGATGAGCAGTTCTTC.

The J gene is TRBJ1-6, the V gene TRBV12-3 or TRBV12-4; no definite D call. CDR3 length: 12 residues. Trimming removed 1 base at V and 10 bases at J, with 5 bases between. CDR3 DNA sequence: TGTGCCAGCAGTTTAGTCGAGTCACCCCTCCACTTT. It is translated as CASSLVESPLHF.

The J gene is TRBJ2-7, the V gene TRBV6-2 or TRBV6-3; 10 nucleotides agree with TRBD2. The germline gives CDR1 MNHEY, CDR2 SVGEGT. The CDR3 has 14 amino acids. J gave up 3 bases and V 7 bases, and 6 bases lay outside the gene matches. The CDR3 coding sequence is TGTGCCAGCACCGCCGGGACTAGCGTCTACGAGCAGTACTTC. It is translated as CASTAGTSVYEQYF.

CDR3 protein: CASSTLGGADQPQHF. CDR3 sequence (DNA): TGTGCCAGCAGTACCTTAGGGGGGGCTGATCAGCCCCAGCATTTT. The chain combines TRBV12-3 or TRBV12-4 with TRBJ1-5; TRBD1 is a possible D gene (6 bases). Trimming stripped 5 bases from V and 5 bases from J, with 16 bases between. The CDR3 consists of 15 residues.

This clonotype has more than one count but fewer than ten. This sequence joins TRBV29-1 and TRBJ2-4, with 7 positions matching TRBD2. The CDR3 totals 12 residues. Looked up from germline, CDR1 is SQVTM and CDR2 is ANQGSEA. Unmatched junction bases numbered 2, after V lost 1 base and J lost 8 bases. The CDR3 region is CSVEGAGDIQYF. The CDR3 DNA follows: TGCAGCGTTGAAGGGGCGGGAGACATTCAGTACTTC.

This chain connects TRBV2 to TRBJ2-6, with D unclear. V gave up 0 bases and J gave up 0 bases, with 6 bases separating them. CDR3 length: 16 residues. Germline-derived CDR1 and CDR2 are SNHLY and FYNNEI. Written as DNA, the CDR3 is TGTGCCAGCAGTGAAGCGAGACACTCTGGGGCCAACGTCCTGACTTTC. It specifies CASSEARHSGANVLTF.

The chain links TRBV15 to TRBJ2-7; D perhaps matches TRBD1 (5 bases). This CDR3 is 14 amino acids long. The germline V and J ends were trimmed by 5 bases and 0 bases, with 11 bases remaining between them. Germline V gives CDR1 LNHNV, CDR2 YYDKDF (reference sequence). The CDR3 here is CATSLLDSSYEQYF. CDR3 nucleotide sequence: TGTGCCACCAGCCTCTTAGACAGCTCCTACGAGCAGTACTTC.

This clonotype showed up just once. The chain employs TRBV20-1 and TRBJ1-2, with a possible D match to TRBD1 (5 bases). Germline CDR1 reads DFQATT; CDR2 reads SNEGSKA (reference sequence). CDR3 length equals 14 residues. The V gene lost 5 bases and the J gene lost 5 bases, with 18 bases spanning the gap. The CDR3 is CSAAKQGVGYGYTF. CDR3 in DNA: TGCAGTGCTGCAAAGCAGGGTGTTGGGTATGGCTACACCTTC.

The J gene is TRBJ1-1, the V gene TRBV20-1, with 7 bases that match TRBD1. The junction had 7 bases not matched to a gene; V was cut back by 2 bases and J by 7 bases. The CDR3 has 13 amino acids. Germline V gene lookup returns CDR1 DFQATT and CDR2 SNEGSKA (reference sequence). CDR3 DNA sequence: TGCAGTGCTAGACTTTCAGGGGGGTTTGAAGCTTTCTTT. It is translated as CSARLSGGFEAFF.

The CDR3 loop reads CSVRETEAFF. The CDR3 DNA reads as TGCAGTGTCAGGGAGACTGAAGCTTTCTTT. The chain uses TRBV20-1 and TRBJ1-1; D is perhaps TRBD1 (5 bases). From germline, CDR1 is DFQATT and CDR2 SNEGSKA (reference sequence). The CDR3 loop spans 10 amino acids. The V end was cut by 7 bases, the J end by 5 bases, with 8 bases between.